This entry features one TCR beta chain sequence. Its antigen remains unidentified. This specimen belongs to a study of a mutant IDH1 vaccine in newly diagnosed glioma. On the study more broadly: Vaccinations were initiated 4-6 weeks following radiotherapy alone, or were given together with temozolomide cycles. The treated population exhibited a male proportion of roughly 60%, a female proportion of around 40%, and a mean age of about 40 years.

The protocol was immunoSEQ multiplex PCR, while the TCRdb copy is restricted to in-frame clones and leaves out a portion. The repertoire holds tens of thousands of clones, with about 90% as singletons. Time point noted: week 5, during vaccination. Doses comprised 300 ug of mutant IDH1 20-mer peptide each, plus topical imiquimod. Those who donated had recent WHO grade 3 or 4 IDH1-mutant, ATRX-lost astrocytomas. Sample: PBMCs, taken from a glioma patient whose treatment included an IDH1 peptide vaccine. This TCR came from a man between 18 and 35 years old with glioma.

Here the CDR3 DNA reads TGTGCCTGGAGTGCTCGTTACCGGGGTCCCGCGAACACCGGGGAGCTGTTTTTT. This gives the protein CAWSARYRGPANTGELFF. This rearrangement joins TRBV30 to TRBJ2-2, with D possibly being TRBD2 (5 bases). V was trimmed by 1 base and J by 0 bases, leaving 18 bases between them. This CDR3 is built from 18 residues. CDR1 GTSNPN and CDR2 SVGIG come from the germline V gene (reference sequence).